This T cell receptor (beta chain) emerged from a study of T cell repertoires in cytomegalovirus infection. Overall study: Recently identified HLA-C-restricted and well-studied HLA-B-restricted CMV epitopes were used. An indication of both CMV infection and matching HLA type came from public TCR beta signatures.

About this clonotype: Its antigen remains unknown. A read error may produce the germline difference seen at one junction end.

Findings of the study overall: Cumulated frequencies of public TCR beta families served to identify carriers of CMV plus the relevant HLA.

Germline lookup yields CDR1 SGHVS and CDR2 FQNEAQ. The length of the CDR3 is 18 residues. MiXCR was run by TCRdb on the reads, yielding one entry per CDR3 protein. The sample consists of about 110,000 distinct CDR3 sequences, around 30% of them appearing once. The sequence derives from a human donor in good health (CMV status not recorded). Some clones in this sample may be carry-over from other donors' samples. Sequences were derived from CD8+ T cells from cultured PBMCs, sampled from culture after CMV antigen stimulation. This chain links TRBV7-8 with TRBJ2-3; 10 bases match TRBD2. As DNA, the CDR3 is TGTGCCTGCAGCACAGAGGCTAGCGGGGGACTAAGCACAGATACGCAGTATTTT. It is translated as CACSTEASGGLSTDTQYF. The full variable domain, in which reference TRBV7-8 and TRBJ2-3 provide the parts outside the CDR3, is GAGVSQSPRYKVAKRGQDVALRCDPISGHVSLFWYQQALGQGPEFLTYFQNEAQLDKSGLPSDRFFAERPEGSVSTLKIQRTQQEDSAVYLCACSTEASGGLSTDTQYFGPGTRLTVL.